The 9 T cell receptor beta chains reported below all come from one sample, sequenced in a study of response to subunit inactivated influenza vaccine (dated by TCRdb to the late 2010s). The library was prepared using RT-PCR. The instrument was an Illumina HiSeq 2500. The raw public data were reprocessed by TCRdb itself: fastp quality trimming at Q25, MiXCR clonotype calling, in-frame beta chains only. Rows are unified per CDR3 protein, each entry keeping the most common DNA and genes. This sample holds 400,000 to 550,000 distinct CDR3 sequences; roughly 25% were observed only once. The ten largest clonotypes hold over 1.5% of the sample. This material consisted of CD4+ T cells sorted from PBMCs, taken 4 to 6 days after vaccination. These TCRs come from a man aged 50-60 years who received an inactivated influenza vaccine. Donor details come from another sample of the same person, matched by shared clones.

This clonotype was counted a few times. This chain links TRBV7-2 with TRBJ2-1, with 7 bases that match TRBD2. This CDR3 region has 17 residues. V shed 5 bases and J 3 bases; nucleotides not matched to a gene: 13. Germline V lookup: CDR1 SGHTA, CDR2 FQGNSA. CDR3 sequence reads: CASSVSSAGVNYNEQFF. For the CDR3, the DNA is TGTGCCAGCAGCGTAAGCTCGGCGGGGGTTAACTACAATGAGCAGTTCTTC.

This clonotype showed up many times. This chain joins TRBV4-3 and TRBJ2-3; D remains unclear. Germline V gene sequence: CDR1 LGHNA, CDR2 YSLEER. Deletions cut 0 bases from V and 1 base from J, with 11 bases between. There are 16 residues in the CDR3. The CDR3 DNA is TGCGCCAGCAGCCAAGATCTAAGCCCGGGCACAGATACGCAGTATTTT. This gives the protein CASSQDLSPGTDTQYF.

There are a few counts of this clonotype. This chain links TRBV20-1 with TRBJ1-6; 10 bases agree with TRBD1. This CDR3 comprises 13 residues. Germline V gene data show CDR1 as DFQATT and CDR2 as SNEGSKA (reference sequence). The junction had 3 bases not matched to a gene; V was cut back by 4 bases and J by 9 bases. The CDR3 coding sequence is TGCAGTGCTACCCGGGACAGGGGTTCACCCCTCCACTTT. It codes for CSATRDRGSPLHF.

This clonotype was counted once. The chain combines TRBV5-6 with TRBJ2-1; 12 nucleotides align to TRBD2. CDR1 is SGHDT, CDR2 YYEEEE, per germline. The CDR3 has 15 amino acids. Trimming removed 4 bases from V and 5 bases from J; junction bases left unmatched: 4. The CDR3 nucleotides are TGTGCCAGCAGCGCGGGACTAGCGGGCAACAATGAGCAGTTCTTC. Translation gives CASSAGLAGNNEQFF. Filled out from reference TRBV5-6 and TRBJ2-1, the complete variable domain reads DAGVTQSPTHLIKTRGQQVTLRCSPKSGHDTVSWYQQALGQGPQFIFQYYEEEERQRGNFPDRFSGHQFPNYSSELNVNALLLGDSALYLCASSAGLAGNNEQFFGPGTRLTVL.

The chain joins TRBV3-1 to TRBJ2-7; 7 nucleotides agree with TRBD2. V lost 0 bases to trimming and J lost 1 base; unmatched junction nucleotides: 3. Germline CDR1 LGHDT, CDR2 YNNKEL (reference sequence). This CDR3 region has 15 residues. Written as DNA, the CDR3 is TGTGCCAGCAGCCAAGAGGGGGGGAGATCCTACGAGCAGTACTTC. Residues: CASSQEGGRSYEQYF.

Here the CDR3 reads CASSLRGSEGDTQYF. DNA for the CDR3: TGTGCCAGCAGCTTGCGGGGCAGTGAGGGAGATACGCAGTATTTT. The gene calls are TRBV7-3 and TRBJ2-3; D might be TRBD2 (6 bases). Trimming pared 3 bases from V and 5 bases from J, leaving 15 bases between. Germline-derived CDR1 and CDR2 are SGHTA and FQGTGA. The CDR3 runs to 15 residues.

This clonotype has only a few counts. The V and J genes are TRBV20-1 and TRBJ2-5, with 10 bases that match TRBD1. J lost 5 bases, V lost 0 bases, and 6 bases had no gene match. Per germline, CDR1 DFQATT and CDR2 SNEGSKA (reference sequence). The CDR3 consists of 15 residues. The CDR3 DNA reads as TGCAGTGCTAGAGATCTGGGACAGGGGATTGAGACCCAGTACTTC. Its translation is CSARDLGQGIETQYF.

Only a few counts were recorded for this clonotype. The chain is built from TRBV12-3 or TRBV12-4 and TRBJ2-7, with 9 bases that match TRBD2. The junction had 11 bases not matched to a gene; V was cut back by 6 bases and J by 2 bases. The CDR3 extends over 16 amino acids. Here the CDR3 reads CASRPSGAGGTYEQYF. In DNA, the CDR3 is TGTGCCAGCAGGCCTTCGGGAGCGGGAGGTACCTACGAGCAGTACTTC.

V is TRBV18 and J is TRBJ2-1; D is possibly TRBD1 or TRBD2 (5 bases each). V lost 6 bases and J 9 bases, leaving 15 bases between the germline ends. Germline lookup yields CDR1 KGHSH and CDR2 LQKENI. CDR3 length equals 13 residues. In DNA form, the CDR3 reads TGTGCCAGCTCCCAAATTCGGGACGTTGAGCAGTTCTTC. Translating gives CASSQIRDVEQFF.